The next 18 T cell receptor beta chains were all read from a single sample in a study of blood T cell repertoires in COVID-19 (dated by TCRdb to 2019 to 2021). Library preparation used the immunoSEQ multiplex PCR assay. As stored in TCRdb, this immuneACCESS dataset retains in-frame rearrangements with V and J assigned. A fraction of the clones does not appear; measured against another copy, unresolved V genes explain less than half of the discrepancy, and the remainder lacks a known reason. The sample data list 200,000 to 300,000 clones, and approximately 84% of these were observed just once. The ten largest make up around 3% of the sample. Sequenced input: PBMCs or T cells enriched from blood (not recorded which). The receptors come from a woman between 35 and 50 years old with acute COVID-19.

The chain recombines TRBV11-2 with TRBJ2-7; 7 nucleotides match TRBD2. From germline, CDR1 is SGHAT and CDR2 FQNNGV. V was clipped by 5 bases and J by 9 bases; unmatched bases: 10. CDR3 size: 13 residues. The CDR3 loop reads CASSNAPLAGQYF. CDR3 DNA: TGTGCCAGCAGCAACGCTCCCTTAGCGGGGCAGTACTTC.

The chain has TRBV27 and TRBJ1-5; a possible D gene is TRBD1 (5 bases). CDR1 MNHEY and CDR2 SMNVEV come from the germline V gene (reference sequence). Deletions cut 5 bases from V and 1 base from J, with 9 bases between. CDR3 length: 14 residues. For the CDR3, the DNA is TGTGCCAGCAGTCCCCGGGGGAGCAATCAGCCCCAGCATTTT. It codes for CASSPRGSNQPQHF.

V is TRBV6-5 and J is TRBJ1-2, with TRBD1 as a possible D gene (6 bases). CDR1 is MNHEY, CDR2 SVGAGI, per germline. Trimming removed 4 bases at V and 5 bases at J, with 14 bases between. This CDR3 region has 14 residues. DNA for the CDR3: TGTGCCAGCAGTTTGTTGGACAGTCGGTATGGCTACACCTTC. This encodes CASSLLDSRYGYTF.

This clone was observed a few times. This chain joins TRBV14 and TRBJ2-5; 8 bases agree with TRBD1. The junction had 12 bases not matched to a gene; V was cut back by 1 base and J by 5 bases. This CDR3 region has 17 residues. Germline V gives CDR1 SGHDN, CDR2 FVKESK. The CDR3 DNA follows: TGTGCCAGCAGCCAAGCTGGTCGCAGGGGGCGCCGGGAGACCCAGTACTTC. Amino acids: CASSQAGRRGRRETQYF. Complete variable domain (other parts from reference TRBV14 and TRBJ2-5): EAGVTQFPSHSVIEKGQTVTLRCDPISGHDNLYWYRRVMGKEIKFLLHFVKESKQDESGMPNNRFLAERTGGTYSTLKVQPAELEDSGVYFCASSQAGRRGRRETQYFGPGTRLLVL.

This clone has only one observation. The CDR3 is CASGRDRGATGANVLTF. In nucleotides, the CDR3 is TGTGCTAGTGGCCGGGACAGGGGTGCCACTGGGGCCAACGTCCTGACTTTC. The chain has TRBV12-5 and TRBJ2-6, with 10 bases that match TRBD1. Unmatched junction bases numbered 7, after V lost 6 bases and J lost 2 bases. Germline-derived CDR1 and CDR2 are LGHNT and FRNRAP. The CDR3 has 17 amino acids.

With respect to this clone: At one of its ends the junction is not consistent with the germline gene, which may arise from a read error. This chain links TRBV19 with TRBJ2-2; 8 bases line up with TRBD2. The CDR3 extends over 18 amino acids. Germline V lookup: CDR1 LNHDA, CDR2 SQIVND (reference sequence). For the CDR3, the DNA is TGTGCCAGTAATATAGTAGGGGCTAGCGGGCCTAACACCGGGGAGCTGTTTTTT. This codes for CASNIVGASGPNTGELFF.

The chain combines TRBV11-3 with TRBJ1-4; 9 bases match TRBD1. Germline CDR1 and CDR2: SGHNT and YENEEA. The CDR3 extends over 13 amino acids. Trimming took 6 bases from V and 7 from J; bases not matched to a gene: 3. The CDR3 is CASSGTGSEKLFF. The CDR3 bases are TGTGCCAGCAGTGGGACAGGGAGTGAAAAACTGTTTTTT.

This clone appeared a few times. V is TRBV7-2 and J is TRBJ1-2, with 9 positions matching TRBD1. The V gene's germline CDR1 is SGHTA and CDR2 FQGNSA. After removal of 3 bases from V and 4 bases from J, the junction contained 6 bases not matched to a gene. This CDR3 has 15 amino acids. The CDR3 DNA sequence: TGTGCCAGCAGCTTGCGGACAGGGGCGCCCTATGGCTACACCTTC. The encoded protein is CASSLRTGAPYGYTF.

The rearrangement uses TRBV7-8 and TRBJ2-1; the D is unclear. CDR3 length equals 12 residues. V lost 5 bases, J lost 9 bases, and 11 bases lay in between. Germline CDR1 SGHVS, CDR2 FQNEAQ. The CDR3: CASSQRQREQFF. The CDR3 DNA reads as TGTGCCAGCAGCCAGCGCCAGCGTGAGCAGTTCTTC.

The chain is built from TRBV7-8 and TRBJ1-1, with D possibly TRBD1 on 5 matching bases. The germline gives CDR1 SGHVS, CDR2 FQNEAQ. Trimming took 3 bases from V and 3 from J, leaving 11 bases between them. The CDR3 has 14 amino acids. CDR3 protein: CASSFSPGDTEAFF. The CDR3 DNA is TGTGCCAGCAGCTTCTCTCCGGGGGACACTGAAGCTTTCTTT. Combining the CDR3 with reference TRBV7-8 and TRBJ1-1 gives the whole variable domain GAGVSQSPRYKVAKRGQDVALRCDPISGHVSLFWYQQALGQGPEFLTYFQNEAQLDKSGLPSDRFFAERPEGSVSTLKIQRTQQEDSAVYLCASSFSPGDTEAFFGQGTRLTVV.

V gene TRBV10-2 combines with J gene TRBJ2-6, with D unclear. Germline values: CDR1 WSHSY, CDR2 SAAADI. The CDR3 totals 15 residues. V lost 6 bases to trimming and J lost 0 bases, with 9 bases between them. CDR3 residues: CASRAQFSGANVLTF. The DNA for the CDR3 is TGCGCCAGCAGGGCACAGTTCTCTGGGGCCAACGTCCTGACTTTC.

V and J are TRBV25-1 and TRBJ2-6, with D perhaps matching TRBD1 (7 bases). Trimming left V 5 bases short and J 4 bases short, with 12 bases between. Per the germline V gene, CDR1 is MGHDK and CDR2 is SYGVNS. This CDR3 is built from 15 residues. CDR3 sequence: CASSPRGAGANVLTF. CDR3 bases: TGTGCCAGCAGTCCCAGGGGGGCCGGGGCCAACGTCCTGACTTTC.

V usage is TRBV14 and J usage is TRBJ1-5, with unresolved D. The V and J ends lost 8 bases and 5 bases respectively, with 10 bases between them. The CDR3 contains 12 residues. Germline CDR1 reads SGHDN; CDR2 reads FVKESK. This chain's CDR3 is CASPPGYQPQHF. CDR3 DNA: TGTGCCAGCCCGCCCGGGTATCAGCCCCAGCATTTT.

The chain joins TRBV29-1 to TRBJ1-2, with 8 bases identical to TRBD1. Germline V lookup: CDR1 SQVTM, CDR2 ANQGSEA. This CDR3 is 13 amino acids long. The trim removed 2 bases at V and 6 bases at J, leaving 5 bases unmatched. The CDR3 is CSVEWTGFHGYTF. The CDR3 DNA is TGCAGCGTTGAATGGACAGGGTTCCATGGCTACACCTTC.

V gene TRBV27 combines with J gene TRBJ1-5, with 10 bases lining up with TRBD1. With V trimmed by 5 bases and J by 7 bases, 11 bases remained unmatched. The CDR3 is 16 residues long. Germline V gives CDR1 MNHEY, CDR2 SMNVEV (reference sequence). CDR3 DNA: TGTGCCAGCAGTCCCAGGACAGGGGGACATGGGCAGCCCCAGCATTTT. This sequence encodes CASSPRTGGHGQPQHF.

The rearrangement joins TRBV10-3 to TRBJ2-1; TRBD2 aligns across 11 bases. CDR3 length equals 16 residues. CDR1 and CDR2 (germline): ENHRY, SYGVKD. After removal of 3 bases from V and 6 bases from J, the junction contained 7 bases not matched to a gene. The CDR3, as DNA: TGTGCCATCAGTGAAATCGAGACTAGCGGGACCAATGAGCAGTTCTTC. Its translation is CAISEIETSGTNEQFF.

The sample holds one count of this clone. This chain connects TRBV5-1 to TRBJ2-1, with a possible D match to TRBD1 (5 bases). The CDR3 runs 12 residues. V shed 1 base and J shed 10 bases, with 9 bases lying between them. The germline CDR1 and CDR2 sequences are SGHRS and YFSETQ. This CDR3 reads CASSLQGREQFF. CDR3 bases: TGCGCCAGCAGCTTGCAGGGTCGAGAGCAGTTCTTC.

As to this clone: This could be a read error, since a much larger clone is one nucleotide away. Additional DNA sequences in this sample encode the identical CDR3. The CDR3 coding sequence is TGTGCCAGCAGCTTGGTAAACAATGAGCAGTTCTTC. It translates to CASSLVNNEQFF. The chain uses TRBV5-8 and TRBJ2-1; D remains unclear. This CDR3 has 12 amino acids. CDR1 is SGHTS and CDR2 is YDEGEE in the germline V gene. Trimming cost V 0 bases and J 5 bases, with 3 bases left between them.